The 21 T cell receptor beta chains in this list originate from one sample, sequenced in a study of blood T cell repertoires in COVID-19. Repertoires were generated with immunoSEQ multiplex PCR, while TCRdb's copy carries only in-frame clones and drops some. The table lists 70,000 or so clones, under 85% of them singletons. Specimen: peripheral blood. All receptors come from a man aged 60 to 75 with acute or convalescent COVID-19.

The rearrangement joins TRBV24-1 to TRBJ1-5; 7 nucleotides agree with TRBD1. The CDR3 length is 22 residues. Trimming cost V 0 bases and J 2 bases; bases outside gene matches: 21. Germline loops: CDR1 KGHDR, CDR2 SFDVKD. The CDR3 loop reads CATSDLHKPGQRGGMGNQPQHF. CDR3 nucleotide sequence: TGTGCCACCAGTGATTTGCACAAGCCGGGACAGCGAGGAGGTATGGGCAATCAGCCCCAGCATTTT.

J is TRBJ1-6 and V is TRBV5-1; D might be TRBD1 (5 bases). This CDR3 is 15 amino acids long. In germline, CDR1 is SGHRS, CDR2 YFSETQ. The V end lost 2 bases, the J end lost 2 bases, and 8 bases lay between the germline ends. CDR3 DNA: TGCGCCAGCAGCTTAGGACAAACCTATAATTCACCCCTCCACTTT. This gives the protein CASSLGQTYNSPLHF.

The chain combines TRBV12-3 or TRBV12-4 with TRBJ1-1; D remains ambiguous. Trimming shortened V by 6 bases and J by 4 bases, and 12 bases separated the two germline ends. There are 13 residues in the CDR3. CDR3 sequence: CASRFGSVTEAFF. CDR3 DNA sequence: TGTGCCAGCAGGTTTGGCAGTGTCACTGAAGCTTTCTTT.

The chain employs TRBV14 and TRBJ2-7, with D perhaps TRBD2 (5 bases). The germline CDR1 and CDR2 sequences are SGHDN and FVKESK. Between the trimmed V and J ends, which lost 7 bases and 2 bases, there was a span of 12 bases. The CDR3 is 13 amino acids. The CDR3 here is CASKPGSTYEQYF. CDR3 in DNA: TGTGCCAGCAAACCGGGGTCGACCTACGAGCAGTACTTC.

As for this clone: Other DNA sequences in the sample encode the same CDR3. CDR3 nucleotides: TGTGCCAGCAGCCCGGAAGGGGGCAACACTGAAGCTTTCTTT. This sequence encodes CASSPEGGNTEAFF. The chain couples TRBV3-1 (or the pseudogene TRBV3-2) to TRBJ1-1; 7 nucleotides line up with TRBD1. Germline assignment: CDR1 LGHDT and CDR2 YNNKEL (reference sequence). The CDR3 is made up of 14 amino acids. V trimming: 4 bases; J trimming: 2 bases; junction bases outside the gene matches: 4.

J is TRBJ1-1 and V is TRBV4-3; no reliable D call. The CDR3 loop spans 16 amino acids. Germline V gene lookup returns CDR1 LGHNA and CDR2 YSLEER. Trimming took 5 bases from V and 3 from J, leaving 19 bases between them. The CDR3 here is CASSNRAGVADTEAFF. DNA for the CDR3: TGCGCCAGCAGCAATAGGGCAGGAGTAGCGGACACTGAAGCTTTCTTT.

The rearrangement links TRBV7-9 to TRBJ1-2; TRBD1 agrees at 7 bases. Germline assignment: CDR1 SEHNR and CDR2 FQNEAQ (reference sequence). The V segment lost 4 bases and the J segment 4 bases; nucleotides outside the gene matches: 3. The CDR3 runs to 13 residues. CDR3 amino acids: CASSSGTAYGYTF. CDR3 DNA: TGTGCCAGCAGCTCGGGGACAGCCTATGGCTACACCTTC. The full variable domain, its missing parts supplied by reference TRBV7-9 and TRBJ1-2, is DTGVSQNPRHKITKRGQNVTFRCDPISEHNRLYWYRQTLGQGPEFLTYFQNEAQLEKSRLLSDRFSAERPKGSFSTLEIQRTEQGDSAMYLCASSSGTAYGYTFGSGTRLTVV.

This clone was counted between two and nine times. The chain links TRBV18 to TRBJ2-2; TRBD1 matches at 7 bases. Germline V CDR1 and CDR2: KGHSH, LQKENI. Losses at the gene ends were 5 bases for V and 5 bases for J; bases not matched to a gene: 8. CDR3 length: 15 amino acids. The CDR3 protein is CASSTRTGGTGELFF. As DNA, the CDR3 is TGTGCCAGCTCAACACGGACAGGTGGTACCGGGGAGCTGTTTTTT.

V usage is TRBV27 and J usage is TRBJ1-1; D might be TRBD1 (5 bases). The CDR3 length is 13 residues. Trimming removed 3 bases at V and 1 base at J, with 6 bases between. Per the germline V gene, CDR1 is MNHEY and CDR2 is SMNVEV (reference sequence). The CDR3 here is CASSLTENTEAFF. The CDR3 nucleotides are TGTGCCAGCAGTTTGACAGAGAACACTGAAGCTTTCTTT.

The CDR3 region has the DNA TGCGCCAGCAGGGGGGGGCCGGGGACTGAAGCTTTCTTT. Encoded protein: CASRGGPGTEAFF. The V gene is TRBV5-1, the J gene TRBJ1-1, with a weak D call TRBD1 (6 bases). CDR3 size: 13 residues. V lost 5 bases, J lost 5 bases, and 13 bases lay in between. Germline CDR1 and CDR2: SGHRS and YFSETQ.

V is TRBV2 and J is TRBJ2-2; 8 bases fit TRBD1. The CDR3 is 16 residues long. After removal of 6 bases from V and 5 bases from J, the junction contained 11 bases not matched to a gene. Germline V lookup: CDR1 SNHLY, CDR2 FYNNEI. The CDR3 sequence is CASRQGQGGVTGELFF. The CDR3 DNA reads TGTGCCAGCAGGCAAGGACAGGGAGGTGTAACCGGGGAGCTGTTTTTT.

The CDR3 sequence is CASSPRTGTLMNTEAFF. The CDR3 bases are TGTGCCAGCAGTCCGAGGACAGGGACGCTGATGAACACTGAAGCTTTCTTT. This chain links TRBV27 with TRBJ1-1; 8 bases line up with TRBD1. This CDR3 has 17 residues. Germline-derived CDR1 and CDR2 are MNHEY and SMNVEV (reference sequence). The V and J ends lost 5 bases and 0 bases, in that order; junction bases with no gene match: 11.

The rearrangement links TRBV6-4 to TRBJ1-5; 7 nucleotides line up with TRBD1. This CDR3 region has 18 residues. CDR1 and CDR2 from the germline V gene are MRHNA and SNTAGT. The V gene end was trimmed by 3 bases and the J gene end by 4 bases; junction bases not matched to a gene: 15. The CDR3 coding sequence is TGTGCCAGCAGTGAGACCATTCTCGACAGGGACGGGAATCAGCCCCAGCATTTT. Translated: CASSETILDRDGNQPQHF.

The V call is TRBV10-3, the J call TRBJ2-7; D is perhaps TRBD1 (6 bases). Trimming stripped 1 base from V and 7 bases from J, with 14 bases between. Germline-derived CDR1 and CDR2 are ENHRY and SYGVKD. This CDR3 region has 14 residues. CDR3 residues: CAISEYPGVGEQYF. In nucleotides, the CDR3 is TGTGCCATCAGTGAGTATCCAGGGGTGGGGGAGCAGTACTTC.

The gene calls are TRBV15 and TRBJ2-7, with 7 bases fitting TRBD1. Germline V CDR1 and CDR2: LNHNV, YYDKDF (reference sequence). CDR3 length: 15 residues. V lost 1 base to trimming and J lost 2 bases; unmatched junction nucleotides: 5. The CDR3 reads CATSRVTGEAYEQYF. The CDR3 DNA follows: TGTGCCACCAGCAGAGTTACAGGGGAAGCCTACGAGCAGTACTTC.

V usage is TRBV27 and J usage is TRBJ2-7; no reliable D call. The germline gives CDR1 MNHEY, CDR2 SMNVEV (reference sequence). Trimming removed 8 bases from V and 2 bases from J, with 10 bases in between. This CDR3 contains 12 residues. CDR3 bases: TGTGCCAGCTACGACACACCCTACGAGCAGTACTTC. Residues: CASYDTPYEQYF.

This clone was recorded once. The chain links TRBV7-9 to TRBJ2-4, with 8 bases identical to TRBD2. CDR1 and CDR2 from the germline V gene are SEHNR and FQNEAQ (reference sequence). The V gene end was trimmed by 5 bases and the J gene end by 0 bases; junction bases not matched to a gene: 6. The CDR3 totals 16 residues. Here the CDR3 DNA reads TGTGCCAGCAGCCCCGGGACTAGACTAGCCAAAAACATTCAGTACTTC. This encodes CASSPGTRLAKNIQYF.

Worth noting for this clone: The sample carries other DNA sequences with the same CDR3. This rearrangement joins TRBV7-2 to TRBJ2-1, with unresolved D. The V and J ends lost 1 base and 0 bases respectively, with 7 bases between them. The V gene's germline CDR1 is SGHTA and CDR2 FQGNSA. The CDR3 length is 15 residues. The CDR3 is CASSLGASSYNEQFF. The CDR3 nucleotides are TGTGCCAGCAGCTTAGGTGCGAGCTCCTACAATGAGCAGTTCTTC.

The chain recombines TRBV21-1 with TRBJ1-1; TRBD1, the table's D call, lacks a check against the DNA. TRBV21-1 is an annotated pseudogene. The CDR3 contains 20 residues. CDR3 nucleotides: TGTGCCAGCAGCAAAGAAGGCGGGGAGGACAGGGGTGGTTTTGTCACTGAAGCTTTCTTT. This gives the protein CASSKEGGEDRGGFVTEAFF.

This clone showed up just once. The chain couples TRBV4-3 to TRBJ1-2; the D is unclear. Germline V CDR1 and CDR2: LGHNA, YSLEER. V lost 3 bases and J lost 5, with 16 bases in between. CDR3 length: 15 amino acids. CDR3 DNA sequence: TGCGCCAGCAGCCAGGTTCAAAGCGGTTCATATGGCTACACCTTC. It encodes CASSQVQSGSYGYTF.

V usage is TRBV7-9 and J usage is TRBJ2-7, with D possibly being TRBD2 (5 bases). V lost 0 bases and J 4 bases, leaving 7 bases between the germline ends. CDR1 is SEHNR and CDR2 is FQNEAQ in the germline V gene (reference sequence). The CDR3 length is 13 residues. In nucleotides, the CDR3 is TGTGCCAGCAGCTTAGCAACGGGGTACGAGCAGTACTTC. Its protein is CASSLATGYEQYF.